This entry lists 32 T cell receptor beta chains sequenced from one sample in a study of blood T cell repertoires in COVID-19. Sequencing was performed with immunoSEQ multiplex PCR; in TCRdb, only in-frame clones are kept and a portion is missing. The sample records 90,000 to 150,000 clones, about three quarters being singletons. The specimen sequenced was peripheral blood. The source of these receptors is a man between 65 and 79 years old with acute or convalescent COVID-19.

CDR3 sequence reads: CASSPLAQTRLYQETQYF. The CDR3 DNA reads TGTGCCAGCAGCCCCCTAGCACAAACCAGATTATACCAAGAGACCCAGTACTTC. J is TRBJ2-5 and V is TRBV7-9; TRBD2 might be the D (5 bases). Germline values: CDR1 SEHNR, CDR2 FQNEAQ (reference sequence). This CDR3 region has 18 residues. The V end was cut by 5 bases, the J end by 0 bases, with 22 bases between. The full variable domain, with the rest looked up from reference TRBV7-9 and TRBJ2-5, is DTGVSQNPRHKITKRGQNVTFRCDPISEHNRLYWYRQTLGQGPEFLTYFQNEAQLEKSRLLSDRFSAERPKGSFSTLEIQRTEQGDSAMYLCASSPLAQTRLYQETQYFGPGTRLLVL.

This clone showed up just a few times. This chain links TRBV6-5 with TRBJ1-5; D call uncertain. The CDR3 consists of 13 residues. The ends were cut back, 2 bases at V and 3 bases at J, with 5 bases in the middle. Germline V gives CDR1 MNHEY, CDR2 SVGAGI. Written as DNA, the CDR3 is TGTGCCAGCAGTTACAACACCAATCAGCCCCAGCATTTT. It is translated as CASSYNTNQPQHF.

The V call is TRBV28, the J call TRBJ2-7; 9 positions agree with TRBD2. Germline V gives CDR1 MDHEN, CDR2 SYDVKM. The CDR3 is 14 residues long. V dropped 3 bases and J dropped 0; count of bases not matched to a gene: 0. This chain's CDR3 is CASSFSGSSYEQYF. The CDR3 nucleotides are TGTGCCAGCAGTTTTAGCGGGAGCTCCTACGAGCAGTACTTC. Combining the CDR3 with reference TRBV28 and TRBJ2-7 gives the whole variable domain DVKVTQSSRYLVKRTGEKVFLECVQDMDHENMFWYRQDPGLGLRLIYFSYDVKMKEKGDIPEGYSVSREKKERFSLILESASTNQTSMYLCASSFSGSSYEQYFGPGTRLTVT.

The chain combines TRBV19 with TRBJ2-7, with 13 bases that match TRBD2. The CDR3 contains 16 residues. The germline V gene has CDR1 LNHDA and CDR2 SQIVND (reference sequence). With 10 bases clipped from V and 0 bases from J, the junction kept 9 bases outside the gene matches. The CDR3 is CATRTSGGSSSYEQYF. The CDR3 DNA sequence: TGTGCCACTAGGACTAGCGGGGGTTCGAGCTCCTACGAGCAGTACTTC.

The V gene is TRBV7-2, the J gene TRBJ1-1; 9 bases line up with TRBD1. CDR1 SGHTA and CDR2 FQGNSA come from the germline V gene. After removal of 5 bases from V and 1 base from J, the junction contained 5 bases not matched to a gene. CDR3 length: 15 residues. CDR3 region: CASSPRDRANTEAFF. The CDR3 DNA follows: TGTGCCAGCAGCCCTAGGGACAGGGCGAACACTGAAGCTTTCTTT.

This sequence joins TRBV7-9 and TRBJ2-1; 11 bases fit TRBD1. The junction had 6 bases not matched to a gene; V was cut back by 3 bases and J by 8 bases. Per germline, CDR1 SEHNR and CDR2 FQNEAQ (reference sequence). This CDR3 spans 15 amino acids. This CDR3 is CASSFEDRGLYEQFF. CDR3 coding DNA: TGTGCCAGCAGCTTTGAGGACAGGGGGCTCTATGAGCAGTTCTTC. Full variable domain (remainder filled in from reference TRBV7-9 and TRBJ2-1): DTGVSQNPRHKITKRGQNVTFRCDPISEHNRLYWYRQTLGQGPEFLTYFQNEAQLEKSRLLSDRFSAERPKGSFSTLEIQRTEQGDSAMYLCASSFEDRGLYEQFFGPGTRLTVL.

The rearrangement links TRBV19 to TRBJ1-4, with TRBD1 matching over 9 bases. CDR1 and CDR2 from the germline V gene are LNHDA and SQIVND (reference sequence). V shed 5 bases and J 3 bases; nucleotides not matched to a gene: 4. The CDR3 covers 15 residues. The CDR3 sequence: CASSVQGAPNEKLFF. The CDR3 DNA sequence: TGTGCCAGTAGTGTACAGGGGGCACCTAATGAAAAACTGTTTTTT. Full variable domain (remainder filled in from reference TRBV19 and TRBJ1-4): DGGITQSPKYLFRKEGQNVTLSCEQNLNHDAMYWYRQDPGQGLRLIYYSQIVNDFQKGDIAEGYSVSREKKESFPLTVTSAQKNPTAFYLCASSVQGAPNEKLFFGSGTQLSVL.

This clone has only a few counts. The CDR3 loop reads CASSKPRNQPQGRITEAFF. Written as DNA, the CDR3 is TGTGCCAGCAGCAAACCCCGGAACCAACCGCAGGGAAGGATCACTGAAGCTTTCTTT. V is TRBV21-1 and J is TRBJ1-1; no check of the table's D call, TRBD1, against the DNA was made. TRBV21-1 has pseudogene status. This CDR3 is built from 19 residues.

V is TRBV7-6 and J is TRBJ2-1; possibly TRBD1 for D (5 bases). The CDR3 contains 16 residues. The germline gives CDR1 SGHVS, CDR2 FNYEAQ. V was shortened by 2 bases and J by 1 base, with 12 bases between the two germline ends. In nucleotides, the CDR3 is TGTGCCAGCAGCTTATCCCGACAGATTTCCTACAATGAGCAGTTCTTC. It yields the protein CASSLSRQISYNEQFF.

The CDR3 region has the DNA TGTGCCAGCTCCCGGGAGGCGAGCACAGATACGCAGTATTTT. Translating gives CASSREASTDTQYF. The chain has TRBV18 and TRBJ2-3; 7 nucleotides align to TRBD2. The germline V gene has CDR1 KGHSH and CDR2 LQKENI. The CDR3 contains 14 residues. Trimming took 6 bases from V and 0 from J; bases not matched to a gene: 3.

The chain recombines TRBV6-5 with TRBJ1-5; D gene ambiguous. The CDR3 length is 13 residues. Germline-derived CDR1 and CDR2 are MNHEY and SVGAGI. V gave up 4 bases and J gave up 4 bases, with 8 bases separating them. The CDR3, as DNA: TGTGCCAGCAGTTCGTCAGGAAATCAGCCCCAGCATTTT. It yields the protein CASSSSGNQPQHF.

The CDR3 DNA is TGCGCCAGCCAGGGCGGCCAGCCCCAGCATTTT. Encoded protein: CASQGGQPQHF. The V and J genes are TRBV5-1 and TRBJ1-5; a possible D gene is TRBD1 (5 bases). CDR3 length: 11 residues. Germline V gene data show CDR1 as SGHRS and CDR2 as YFSETQ. Trimming stripped 7 bases from V and 7 bases from J, with 9 bases between.

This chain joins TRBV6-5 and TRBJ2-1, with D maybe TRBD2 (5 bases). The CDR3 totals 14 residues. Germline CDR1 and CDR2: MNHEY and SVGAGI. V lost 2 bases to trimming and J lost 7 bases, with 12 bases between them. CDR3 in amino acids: CASSYREIGNEQFF. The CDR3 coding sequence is TGTGCCAGCAGTTACAGGGAGATAGGGAATGAGCAGTTCTTC.

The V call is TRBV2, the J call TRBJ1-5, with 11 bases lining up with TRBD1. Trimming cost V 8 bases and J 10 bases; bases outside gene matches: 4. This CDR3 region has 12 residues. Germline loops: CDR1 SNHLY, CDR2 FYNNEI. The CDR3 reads CASRDRGDPQHF. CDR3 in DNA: TGTGCCAGCCGGGACAGGGGGGATCCCCAGCATTTT.

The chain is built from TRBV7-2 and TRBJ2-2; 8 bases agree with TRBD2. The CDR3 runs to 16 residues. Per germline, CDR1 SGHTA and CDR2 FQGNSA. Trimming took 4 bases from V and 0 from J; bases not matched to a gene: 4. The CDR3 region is CASSYSGGSNTGELFF. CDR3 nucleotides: TGTGCCAGCAGCTACAGCGGGGGCTCGAACACCGGGGAGCTGTTTTTT.

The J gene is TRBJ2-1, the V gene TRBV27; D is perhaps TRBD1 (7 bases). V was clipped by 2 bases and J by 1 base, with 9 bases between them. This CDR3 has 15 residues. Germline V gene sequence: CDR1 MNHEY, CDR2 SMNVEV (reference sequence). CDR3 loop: CASSLQGGSYNEQFF. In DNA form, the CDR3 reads TGTGCCAGCAGTTTACAGGGGGGATCCTACAATGAGCAGTTCTTC.

CDR3 protein: CATSVRAGSNEQFF. In nucleotides, the CDR3 is TGTGCCACCAGCGTTCGAGCGGGAAGCAATGAGCAGTTCTTC. The chain combines TRBV24-1 with TRBJ2-1, with TRBD2 identical over 7 bases. The trim removed 7 bases at V and 6 bases at J, leaving 8 bases unmatched. Germline lookup yields CDR1 KGHDR and CDR2 SFDVKD. This CDR3 has 14 residues.

CDR3 DNA sequence: TGTGCCAGCAGCCAAGATCAGACTAGCGGAGGAGTGAACGAGCAGTACTTC. This encodes CASSQDQTSGGVNEQYF. The chain recombines TRBV3-1 (or the pseudogene TRBV3-2) with TRBJ2-7, with 9 bases identical to TRBD2. Germline loops: CDR1 LGHDT, CDR2 YNNKEL (reference sequence). The V and J ends lost 0 bases and 5 bases, in that order; junction bases with no gene match: 11. The CDR3 length is 17 residues.

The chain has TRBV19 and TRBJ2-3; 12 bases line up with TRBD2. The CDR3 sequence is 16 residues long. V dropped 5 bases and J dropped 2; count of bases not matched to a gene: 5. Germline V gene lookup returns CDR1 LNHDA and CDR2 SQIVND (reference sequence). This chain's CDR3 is CASSLRTSGTTDTQYF. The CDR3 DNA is TGTGCCAGTAGTCTAAGGACTAGCGGGACCACAGATACGCAGTATTTT. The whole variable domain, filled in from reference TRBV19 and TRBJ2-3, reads DGGITQSPKYLFRKEGQNVTLSCEQNLNHDAMYWYRQDPGQGLRLIYYSQIVNDFQKGDIAEGYSVSREKKESFPLTVTSAQKNPTAFYLCASSLRTSGTTDTQYFGPGTRLTVL.

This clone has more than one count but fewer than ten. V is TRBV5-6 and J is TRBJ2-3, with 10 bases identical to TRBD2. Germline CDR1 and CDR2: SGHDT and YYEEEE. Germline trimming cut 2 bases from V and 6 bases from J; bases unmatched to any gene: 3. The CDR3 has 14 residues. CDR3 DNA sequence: TGTGCCAGCAGCTTTGGGACTAGCGCGGATACGCAGTATTTT. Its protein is CASSFGTSADTQYF.

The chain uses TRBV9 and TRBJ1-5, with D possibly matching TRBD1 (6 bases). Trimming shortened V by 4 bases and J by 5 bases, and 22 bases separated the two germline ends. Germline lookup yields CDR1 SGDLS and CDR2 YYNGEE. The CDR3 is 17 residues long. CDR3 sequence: CASSRSGGRFGDQPQHF. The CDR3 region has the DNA TGTGCCAGCAGCCGAAGCGGGGGGCGCTTTGGAGATCAGCCCCAGCATTTT.

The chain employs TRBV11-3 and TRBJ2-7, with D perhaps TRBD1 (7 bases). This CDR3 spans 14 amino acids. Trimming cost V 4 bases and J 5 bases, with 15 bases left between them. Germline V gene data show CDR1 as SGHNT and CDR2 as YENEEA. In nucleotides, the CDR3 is TGTGCCAGCAGCTCAGGGGGGTTTCCGGACGAGCAGTACTTC. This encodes CASSSGGFPDEQYF.

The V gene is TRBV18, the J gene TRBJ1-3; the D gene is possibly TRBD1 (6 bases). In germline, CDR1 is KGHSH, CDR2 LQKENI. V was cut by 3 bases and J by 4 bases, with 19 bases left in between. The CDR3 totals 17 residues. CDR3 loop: CASSPSPSGVSGNTIYF. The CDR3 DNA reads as TGTGCCAGCTCACCGAGCCCATCAGGGGTTTCCGGAAACACCATATATTTT.

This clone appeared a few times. The CDR3 nucleotides are TGTGCCAGCAATCTCCGGGACAGGTTTTCAAAAAGCTCCTACGAGCAGTACTTC. Its protein product is CASNLRDRFSKSSYEQYF. The gene calls are TRBV2 and TRBJ2-7; 8 positions match TRBD1. Trimming at V came to 7 bases and at J to 0 bases, leaving 17 bases not matched to a gene. The germline CDR1 and CDR2 sequences are SNHLY and FYNNEI. The CDR3 has 18 amino acids.

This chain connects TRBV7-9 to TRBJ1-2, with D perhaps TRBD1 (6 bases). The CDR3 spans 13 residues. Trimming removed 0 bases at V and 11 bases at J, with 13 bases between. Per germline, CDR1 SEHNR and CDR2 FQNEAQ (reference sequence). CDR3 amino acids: CASSLANQGGYTF. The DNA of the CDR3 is TGTGCCAGCAGCTTAGCAAACCAAGGGGGTTACACCTTC.

CDR3 amino acids: CASRRQGPWDTEAFF. The CDR3 DNA is TGTGCCAGCAGGCGACAGGGACCTTGGGACACTGAAGCTTTCTTT. The chain uses TRBV6-5 and TRBJ1-1; 7 bases fit TRBD1. CDR3 length equals 15 residues. Germline V CDR1 and CDR2: MNHEY, SVGAGI. Trimming at V came to 6 bases and at J to 3 bases, leaving 10 bases not matched to a gene.

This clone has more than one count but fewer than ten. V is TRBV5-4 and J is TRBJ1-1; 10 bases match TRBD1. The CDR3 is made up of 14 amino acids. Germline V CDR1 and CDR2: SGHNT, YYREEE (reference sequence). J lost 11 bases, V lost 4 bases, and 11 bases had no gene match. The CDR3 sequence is CASSLQEGTGEAFF. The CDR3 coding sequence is TGTGCCAGCAGCCTCCAGGAGGGGACAGGGGAGGCTTTCTTT. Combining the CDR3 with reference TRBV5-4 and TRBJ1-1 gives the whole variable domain ETGVTQSPTHLIKTRGQQVTLRCSSQSGHNTVSWYQQALGQGPQFIFQYYREEENGRGNFPPRFSGLQFPNYSSELNVNALELDDSALYLCASSLQEGTGEAFFGQGTRLTVV.

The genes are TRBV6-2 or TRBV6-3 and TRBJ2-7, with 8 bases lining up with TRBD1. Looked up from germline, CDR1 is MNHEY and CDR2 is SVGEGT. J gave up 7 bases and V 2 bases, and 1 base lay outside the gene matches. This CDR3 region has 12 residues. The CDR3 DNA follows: TGTGCCAGCAGTTACGACAGGGGAGAGCAGTACTTC. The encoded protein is CASSYDRGEQYF.

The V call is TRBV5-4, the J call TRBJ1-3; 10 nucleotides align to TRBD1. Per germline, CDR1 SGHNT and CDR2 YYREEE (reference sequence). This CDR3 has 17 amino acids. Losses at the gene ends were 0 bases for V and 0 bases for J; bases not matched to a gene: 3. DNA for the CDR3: TGTGCCAGCAGCTTGGGACAGGGGGCCTTCTCTGGAAACACCATATATTTT. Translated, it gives CASSLGQGAFSGNTIYF. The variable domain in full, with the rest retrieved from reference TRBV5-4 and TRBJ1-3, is ETGVTQSPTHLIKTRGQQVTLRCSSQSGHNTVSWYQQALGQGPQFIFQYYREEENGRGNFPPRFSGLQFPNYSSELNVNALELDDSALYLCASSLGQGAFSGNTIYFGEGSWLTVV.

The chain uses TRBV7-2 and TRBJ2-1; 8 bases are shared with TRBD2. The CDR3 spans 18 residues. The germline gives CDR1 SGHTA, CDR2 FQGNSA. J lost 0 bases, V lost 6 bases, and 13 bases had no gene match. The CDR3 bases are TGTGCCAGCAGGACCTATACTAGCGGCAGAATCTCCTACAATGAGCAGTTCTTC. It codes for CASRTYTSGRISYNEQFF.

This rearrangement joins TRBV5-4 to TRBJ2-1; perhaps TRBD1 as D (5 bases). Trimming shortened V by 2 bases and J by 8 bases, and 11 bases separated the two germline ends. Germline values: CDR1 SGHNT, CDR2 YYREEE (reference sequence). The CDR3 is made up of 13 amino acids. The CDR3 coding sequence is TGTGCCAGCAGCTTTCCCAGGGCAGATGAGCAGTTCTTC. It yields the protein CASSFPRADEQFF.

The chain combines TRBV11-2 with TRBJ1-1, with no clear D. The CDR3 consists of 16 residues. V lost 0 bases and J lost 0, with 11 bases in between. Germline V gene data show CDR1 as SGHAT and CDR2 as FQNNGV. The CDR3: CASSLDLNSMNTEAFF. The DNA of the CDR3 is TGTGCCAGCAGCTTAGATCTCAACAGCATGAACACTGAAGCTTTCTTT.